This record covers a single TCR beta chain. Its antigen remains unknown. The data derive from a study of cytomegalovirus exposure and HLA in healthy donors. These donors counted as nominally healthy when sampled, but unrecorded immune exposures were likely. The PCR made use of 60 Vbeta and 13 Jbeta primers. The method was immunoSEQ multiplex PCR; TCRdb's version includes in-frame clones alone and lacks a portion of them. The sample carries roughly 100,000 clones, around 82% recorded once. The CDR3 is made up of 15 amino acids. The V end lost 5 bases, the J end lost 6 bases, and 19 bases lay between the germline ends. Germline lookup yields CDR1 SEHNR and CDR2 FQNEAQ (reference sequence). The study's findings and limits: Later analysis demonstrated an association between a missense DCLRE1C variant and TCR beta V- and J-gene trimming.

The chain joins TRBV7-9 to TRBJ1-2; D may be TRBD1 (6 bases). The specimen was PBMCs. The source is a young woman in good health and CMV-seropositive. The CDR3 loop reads CASSPPGHPFNGYTF. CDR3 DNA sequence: TGTGCCAGCAGCCCTCCGGGACACCCATTTAATGGCTACACCTTC.